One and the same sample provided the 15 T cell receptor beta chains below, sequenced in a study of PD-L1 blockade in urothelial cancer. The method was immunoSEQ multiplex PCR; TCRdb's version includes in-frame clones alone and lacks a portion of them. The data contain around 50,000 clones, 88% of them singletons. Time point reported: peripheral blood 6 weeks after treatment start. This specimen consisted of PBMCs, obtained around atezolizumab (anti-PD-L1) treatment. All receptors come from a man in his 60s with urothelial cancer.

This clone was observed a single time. CDR3 region: CASSLGVGQSYGYTF. CDR3 DNA sequence: TGTGCCAGCAGTTTAGGGGTGGGACAGTCCTATGGCTACACCTTC. The gene calls are TRBV28 and TRBJ1-2; 7 positions agree with TRBD1. Germline V gene data show CDR1 as MDHEN and CDR2 as SYDVKM. The CDR3 sequence is 15 residues long. V was clipped by 2 bases and J by 4 bases; unmatched bases: 7.

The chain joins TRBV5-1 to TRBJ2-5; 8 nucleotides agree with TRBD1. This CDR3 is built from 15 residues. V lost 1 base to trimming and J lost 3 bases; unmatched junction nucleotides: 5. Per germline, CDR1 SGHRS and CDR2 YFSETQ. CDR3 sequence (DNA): TGCGCCAGCAGCTTGTGGCAGGGGGCGAAAGAGACCCAGTACTTC. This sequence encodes CASSLWQGAKETQYF.

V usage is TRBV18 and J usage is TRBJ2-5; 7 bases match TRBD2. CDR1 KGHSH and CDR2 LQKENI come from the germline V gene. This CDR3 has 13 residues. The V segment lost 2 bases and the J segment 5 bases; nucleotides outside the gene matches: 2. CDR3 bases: TGTGCCAGCTCACCAACAGCGGGGGAGACCCAGTACTTC. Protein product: CASSPTAGETQYF.

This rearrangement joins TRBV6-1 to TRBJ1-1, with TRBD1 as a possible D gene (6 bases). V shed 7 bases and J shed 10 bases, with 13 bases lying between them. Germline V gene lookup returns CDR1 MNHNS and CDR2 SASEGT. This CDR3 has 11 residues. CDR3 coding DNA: TGTGCCAGCACGGGGGGCCTTAGAGCTTTCTTT. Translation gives CASTGGLRAFF.

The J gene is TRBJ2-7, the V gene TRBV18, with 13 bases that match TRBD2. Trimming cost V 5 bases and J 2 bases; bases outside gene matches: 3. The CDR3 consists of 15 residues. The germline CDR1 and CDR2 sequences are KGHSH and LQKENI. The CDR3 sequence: CASSSGLAGAYEQYF. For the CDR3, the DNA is TGTGCCAGCTCATCCGGACTAGCGGGGGCCTACGAGCAGTACTTC. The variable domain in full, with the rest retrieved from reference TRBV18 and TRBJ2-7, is NAGVMQNPRHLVRRRGQEARLRCSPMKGHSHVYWYRQLPEEGLKFMVYLQKENIIDESGMPKERFSAEFPKEGPSILRIQQVVRGDSAAYFCASSSGLAGAYEQYFGPGTRLTVT.

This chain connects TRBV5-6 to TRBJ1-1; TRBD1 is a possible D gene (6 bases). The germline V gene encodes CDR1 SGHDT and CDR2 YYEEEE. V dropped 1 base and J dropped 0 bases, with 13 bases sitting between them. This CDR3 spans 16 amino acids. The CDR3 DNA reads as TGTGCCAGCAGCTTGTACAGGGTTCGGATGAACACTGAAGCTTTCTTT. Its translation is CASSLYRVRMNTEAFF.

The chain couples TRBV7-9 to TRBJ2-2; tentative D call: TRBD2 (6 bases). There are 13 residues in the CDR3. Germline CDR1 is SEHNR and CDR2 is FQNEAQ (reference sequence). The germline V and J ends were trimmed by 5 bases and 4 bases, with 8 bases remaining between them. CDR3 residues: CASSPSATGELFF. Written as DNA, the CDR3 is TGTGCCAGCAGCCCTAGCGCCACCGGGGAGCTGTTTTTT.

The CDR3 DNA is TGTGCCATCAGTGGGCGGGGGGGTCAAGAGACCCAGTACTTC. Its protein product is CAISGRGGQETQYF. The chain joins TRBV10-3 to TRBJ2-5; 9 bases agree with TRBD2. Germline CDR1 ENHRY, CDR2 SYGVKD. The CDR3 has 14 residues. The ends lost 4 bases at V and 2 bases at J; junction bases unmatched: 2.

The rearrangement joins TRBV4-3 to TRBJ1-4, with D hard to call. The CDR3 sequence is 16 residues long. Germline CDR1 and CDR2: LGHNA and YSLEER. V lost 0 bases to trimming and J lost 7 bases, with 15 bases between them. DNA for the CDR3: TGCGCCAGCAGCCAAGATTTCGCAGGTTTTGGTGAAAAACTGTTTTTT. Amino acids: CASSQDFAGFGEKLFF.

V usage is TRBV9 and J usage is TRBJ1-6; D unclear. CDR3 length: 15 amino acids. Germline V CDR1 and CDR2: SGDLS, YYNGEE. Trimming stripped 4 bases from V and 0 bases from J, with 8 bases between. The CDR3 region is CASSLTGSYNSPLHF. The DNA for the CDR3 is TGTGCCAGCAGCCTAACCGGCTCCTATAATTCACCCCTCCACTTT.

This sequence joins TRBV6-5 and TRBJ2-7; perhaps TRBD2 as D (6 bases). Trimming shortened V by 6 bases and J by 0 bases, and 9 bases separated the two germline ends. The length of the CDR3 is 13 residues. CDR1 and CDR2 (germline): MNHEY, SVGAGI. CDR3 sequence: CASRMTSSYEQYF. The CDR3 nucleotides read TGTGCCAGCAGAATGACTAGCTCCTACGAGCAGTACTTC.

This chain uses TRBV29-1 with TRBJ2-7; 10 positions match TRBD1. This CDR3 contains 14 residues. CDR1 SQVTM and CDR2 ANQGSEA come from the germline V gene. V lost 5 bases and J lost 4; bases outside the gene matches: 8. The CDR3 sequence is CSVPGRGQGYEQYF. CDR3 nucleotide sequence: TGCAGCGTTCCGGGGCGGGGACAGGGGTACGAGCAGTACTTC.

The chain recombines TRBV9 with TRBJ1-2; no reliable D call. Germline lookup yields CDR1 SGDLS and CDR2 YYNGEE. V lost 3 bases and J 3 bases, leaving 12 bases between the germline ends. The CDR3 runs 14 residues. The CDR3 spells CASSEEVGDYGYTF. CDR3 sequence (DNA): TGTGCCAGCAGCGAAGAGGTCGGAGACTATGGCTACACCTTC.

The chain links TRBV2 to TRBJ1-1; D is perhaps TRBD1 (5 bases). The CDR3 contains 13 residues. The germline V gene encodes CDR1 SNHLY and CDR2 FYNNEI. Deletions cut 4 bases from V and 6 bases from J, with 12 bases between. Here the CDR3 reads CASSARAISEAFF. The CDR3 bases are TGTGCCAGCAGTGCCAGGGCCATTTCTGAAGCTTTCTTT. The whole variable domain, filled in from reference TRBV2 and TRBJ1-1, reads EPEVTQTPSHQVTQMGQEVILRCVPISNHLYFYWYRQILGQKVEFLVSFYNNEISEKSEIFDDQFSVERPDGSNFTLKIRSTKLEDSAMYFCASSARAISEAFFGQGTRLTVV.

The CDR3 coding sequence is TGTGCCAGCGGTAAAGGGACACTCTCCTACAATGAGCAGTTCTTC. It yields the protein CASGKGTLSYNEQFF. The chain uses TRBV28 and TRBJ2-1; possibly TRBD1 for D (6 bases). Trimming removed 8 bases from V and 0 bases from J, with 14 bases in between. The CDR3 contains 15 residues. Germline V gene lookup returns CDR1 MDHEN and CDR2 SYDVKM.